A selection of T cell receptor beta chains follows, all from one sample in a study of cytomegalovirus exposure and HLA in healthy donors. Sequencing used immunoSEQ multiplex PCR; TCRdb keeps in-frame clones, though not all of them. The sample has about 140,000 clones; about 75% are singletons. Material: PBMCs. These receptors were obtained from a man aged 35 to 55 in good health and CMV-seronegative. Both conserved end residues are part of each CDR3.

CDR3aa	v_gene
CASSFNRGRSEAFF	TRBV6-5
CASSRTGVNEQFF	TRBV18
CAISGGNQPQHF	TRBV10-3
CASVTGTVSTEAFF	TRBV7-2
CAWGGAGEQYF	TRBV28
CASSPREGETQYF	TRBV18
CASSQDLGTANRMNTEAFF	TRBV4-3
CASSNRPEEKLFF	TRBV11-2
CASSQGAGLLVGGYTF	TRBV4-2
CASDSAGSYNEQFF	TRBV6-1
CASSPENPGQPQHF	TRBV5-1
CASSRGNTEAFF	TRBV5-6
CASSARQAGPNTEAFF	TRBV21-1
CASSEVTGWRFNYGYTF	TRBV6-1
CASRTGGWGYTF	TRBV2
CATAGGTGSEQYF	TRBV2
CASSQTSGAYNEQFF	TRBV7-2
CASSFDRVKANSPLHF	TRBV5-4
CASSVVGDNSPLHF	TRBV9
CASSGGIAGTLYQETQYF	TRBV5-6
CASSPSGGSQYF	TRBV28
CAISEWSGETQYF	TRBV10-3
CASSSRAGASTDTQYF	TRBV13
CASSIQGAGNTIYF	TRBV19
CASSTLEGPQHF	TRBV4-1
CASSSWGGALLWTF	TRBV5-1
CASSVGASGGGNEQFF	TRBV9
CASSQNRGDTQYF	TRBV7-3
CASSIQFEQFF	TRBV5-1
CASSPRRREIAKNIQYF	TRBV11-2
CASREGSGANVLTF	TRBV2
CASSFRGQPQHF	TRBV5-6
CASLWAAHSNQPQHF	TRBV19
CASSIESLGPESPHQPQHF	TRBV19
CASSGRLAAIQETQYF	TRBV2
CASSLAGREQYF	TRBV5-1
CASSPRDTHWAQYF	TRBV14
CASSPAGGSYEQYF	TRBV19
CASQRVSYNEQFF	TRBV11-2
CASTGNPGSYNEQFF	TRBV6-1